One and the same sample provided the 25 T cell receptor beta chains below, sequenced in a study of T cell changes during pregnancy in multiple sclerosis. TCRdb's copy holds only in-frame clones and misses some; the assay was immunoSEQ multiplex PCR. The sample carries about 57,000 clones, roughly nine tenths recorded once. The specimen comprised CD4+ T cells from peripheral blood mononuclear cells, sampled in the second trimester of pregnancy. The receptors originated from a female donor with multiple sclerosis, enrolled in a pregnancy study.

The rearrangement joins TRBV19 to TRBJ2-5; tentatively, D is TRBD1 (7 bases). The CDR3 loop spans 16 amino acids. Germline assignment: CDR1 LNHDA and CDR2 SQIVND (reference sequence). Between the trimmed V and J ends, which lost 3 bases and 2 bases, there was a span of 16 bases. The CDR3 nucleotides are TGTGCCAGTAGTATTTTTGGAGGGGGCCAACAAGAGACCCAGTACTTC. This encodes CASSIFGGGQQETQYF.

The CDR3 reads CASSLVGQLYGYTF. The CDR3 coding sequence is TGTGCCAGCAGCTTAGTTGGGCAACTCTATGGCTACACCTTC. The chain is built from TRBV7-9 and TRBJ1-2; D unclear. Per the germline V gene, CDR1 is SEHNR and CDR2 is FQNEAQ (reference sequence). The CDR3 loop spans 14 amino acids. Trimming removed 1 base at V and 4 bases at J, with 10 bases between. The full variable domain, with the rest looked up from reference TRBV7-9 and TRBJ1-2, is DTGVSQNPRHKITKRGQNVTFRCDPISEHNRLYWYRQTLGQGPEFLTYFQNEAQLEKSRLLSDRFSAERPKGSFSTLEIQRTEQGDSAMYLCASSLVGQLYGYTFGSGTRLTVV.

The chain links TRBV6-5 to TRBJ1-2; D call uncertain. Germline V CDR1 and CDR2: MNHEY, SVGAGI. V shed 0 bases and J shed 8 bases, with 16 bases lying between them. The CDR3 is 15 amino acids. The CDR3 loop is CASSYSREGGHGYTF. Here the CDR3 DNA reads TGTGCCAGCAGTTACTCGAGAGAGGGAGGCCACGGCTACACCTTC.

The chain employs TRBV5-1 and TRBJ2-5, with a possible D match to TRBD1 (6 bases). V was clipped by 4 bases and J by 7 bases, with 17 bases between them. Germline V gene sequence: CDR1 SGHRS, CDR2 YFSETQ. The CDR3 spans 14 residues. DNA for the CDR3: TGCGCCAGCAGCCCGGTACAGGGAGAGGGGACCCAGTACTTC. Its translation: CASSPVQGEGTQYF.

This sequence joins TRBV5-8 and TRBJ2-7; a weak D match, TRBD1 (6 bases). Germline-derived CDR1 and CDR2 are SGHTS and YDEGEE. The V end lost 4 bases, the J end lost 3 bases, and 11 bases lay between the germline ends. The CDR3 loop spans 13 amino acids. The CDR3 protein is CASSVGQLYEQYF. The DNA for the CDR3 is TGTGCCAGCAGCGTCGGACAGCTCTACGAGCAGTACTTC.

The chain is built from TRBV4-2 and TRBJ2-3, with a tentative D call TRBD2 (6 bases). The V end was cut by 0 bases, the J end by 3 bases, with 16 bases between. CDR3 length: 17 residues. The germline gives CDR1 LGHNA, CDR2 YNFKEQ. The CDR3 protein is CASSQDPTSGETDTQYF. CDR3 DNA sequence: TGTGCCAGCAGCCAAGATCCGACTAGTGGAGAGACAGATACGCAGTATTTT.

V and J are TRBV10-3 and TRBJ2-3; 10 nucleotides line up with TRBD1. The germline gives CDR1 ENHRY, CDR2 SYGVKD. Germline trimming cut 6 bases from V and 4 bases from J; bases unmatched to any gene: 7. There are 15 residues in the CDR3. The CDR3 here is CAISTSGQGSDTQYF. The CDR3 bases are TGTGCCATCAGCACATCGGGACAGGGGTCAGATACGCAGTATTTT.

This clone was seen once. The gene calls are TRBV2 and TRBJ2-7; 7 bases map to TRBD1. V gave up 5 bases and J gave up 6 bases; unmatched junction bases: 13. The CDR3 is 15 residues long. Germline loops: CDR1 SNHLY, CDR2 FYNNEI. The CDR3 here is CASSQTGSRLPEQYF. DNA for the CDR3: TGTGCCAGCAGTCAGACAGGGAGTCGGCTCCCCGAGCAGTACTTC.

The chain recombines TRBV28 with TRBJ1-1, with TRBD1 as a possible D gene (5 bases). V gave up 1 base and J gave up 3 bases, with 12 bases separating them. The germline CDR1 and CDR2 sequences are MDHEN and SYDVKM. The CDR3 consists of 15 residues. Written as DNA, the CDR3 is TGTGCCAGCAGTTTATTTCGGGGAGGGGACACTGAAGCTTTCTTT. Encoded protein: CASSLFRGGDTEAFF.

This rearrangement joins TRBV5-4 to TRBJ1-6; TRBD1 is a possible D gene (5 bases). Germline CDR1 and CDR2: SGHNT and YYREEE (reference sequence). The CDR3 totals 16 residues. Trimming removed 0 bases from V and 6 bases from J, with 13 bases in between. CDR3: CASSLEGALPNSPLHF. As DNA, the CDR3 is TGTGCCAGCAGCTTGGAAGGGGCGCTACCTAATTCACCCCTCCACTTT.

V and J are TRBV2 and TRBJ1-2, with a weak D call TRBD1 (5 bases). The CDR3 spans 13 residues. Germline CDR1 reads SNHLY; CDR2 reads FYNNEI. Trimming cost V 8 bases and J 4 bases, with 14 bases left between them. The CDR3 protein is CASSFGGPYGYTF. In nucleotides, the CDR3 is TGTGCCAGCTCCTTCGGGGGTCCCTATGGCTACACCTTC.

This clone was recorded only once. The chain recombines TRBV11-2 with TRBJ1-3; 9 bases map to TRBD1. V dropped 7 bases and J dropped 3; count of bases not matched to a gene: 4. This CDR3 has 14 residues. The germline CDR1 and CDR2 sequences are SGHAT and FQNNGV. CDR3 sequence: CASTLTGGGNTIYF. Written as DNA, the CDR3 is TGTGCCAGCACCCTGACAGGGGGTGGAAACACCATATATTTT.

The chain recombines TRBV11-2 with TRBJ2-5; TRBD1 matches 8 bases. The CDR3 is made up of 16 amino acids. Germline V gives CDR1 SGHAT, CDR2 FQNNGV. The junction had 12 bases not matched to a gene; V was cut back by 4 bases and J by 5 bases. CDR3 region: CASSYRGVRDRETQYF. For the CDR3, the DNA is TGTGCCAGCAGCTACAGGGGGGTGAGGGACCGGGAGACCCAGTACTTC.

The V gene is TRBV2, the J gene TRBJ2-3, with 7 nucleotides matching TRBD1. Germline-derived CDR1 and CDR2 are SNHLY and FYNNEI. The CDR3 extends over 10 amino acids. The trim removed 9 bases at V and 13 bases at J, leaving 7 bases unmatched. CDR3 loop: CARGGTSEYF. The CDR3 DNA follows: TGTGCCAGAGGGGGCACAAGCGAGTATTTT.

The J gene is TRBJ1-6, the V gene TRBV9; no clear D. CDR1 and CDR2 (germline): SGDLS, YYNGEE. The CDR3 covers 12 residues. Trimming removed 3 bases at V and 9 bases at J, with 7 bases between. CDR3 sequence reads: CASSGTGSPLHF. DNA for the CDR3: TGTGCCAGCAGCGGGACTGGTTCACCCCTCCACTTT.

V and J are TRBV7-8 and TRBJ1-2; TRBD1 matches at 9 bases. The CDR3 extends over 15 amino acids. Germline CDR1 is SGHVS and CDR2 is FQNEAQ. V trimming: 5 bases; J trimming: 5 bases; junction bases outside the gene matches: 9. The CDR3 sequence is CASSPKGTGYYGYTF. DNA of the CDR3: TGTGCCAGCAGCCCTAAGGGGACAGGGTATTATGGCTACACCTTC.

The chain carries TRBV7-3 and TRBJ2-3, with TRBD2 matching over 10 bases. The CDR3 runs 18 residues. Germline CDR1 is SGHTA and CDR2 is FQGTGA. The V and J ends lost 5 bases and 6 bases, in that order; junction bases with no gene match: 17. The CDR3 region has the DNA TGTGCCAGCAGCCCTAACGGGGGCGCAGCGGGAGGGCCGGATACGCAGTATTTT. Protein: CASSPNGGAAGGPDTQYF.

The V and J genes are TRBV19 and TRBJ1-5; 7 bases are a match to TRBD1. After removal of 5 bases from V and 12 bases from J, the junction contained 13 bases not matched to a gene. The V gene's germline CDR1 is LNHDA and CDR2 SQIVND (reference sequence). CDR3 length: 14 residues. CDR3: CASSSRTGPSHQHF. The CDR3 DNA is TGTGCCAGTAGTTCCAGGACAGGCCCCTCACACCAGCATTTT.

J is TRBJ2-5 and V is TRBV19, with D tentatively TRBD2 (7 bases). The CDR3 loop spans 16 amino acids. Germline V lookup: CDR1 LNHDA, CDR2 SQIVND (reference sequence). Trimming stripped 4 bases from V and 5 bases from J, with 20 bases between. The CDR3 nucleotides read TGTGCCAGTAGTAGCCGGGGGGCGGCCGCACGGGAGACCCAGTACTTC. Its translation is CASSSRGAAARETQYF.

This chain links TRBV27 with TRBJ2-1; tentative D call: TRBD2 (6 bases). CDR1 is MNHEY and CDR2 is SMNVEV in the germline V gene (reference sequence). The CDR3 spans 18 residues. V shed 2 bases and J shed 1 base, with 18 bases lying between them. The CDR3 DNA is TGTGCCAGCAGTTTAGGGAGGCCGGGACTGCCGTCCTACAATGAGCAGTTCTTC. Its translation: CASSLGRPGLPSYNEQFF.

V gene TRBV11-2 combines with J gene TRBJ1-2; 10 nucleotides align to TRBD1. From germline, CDR1 is SGHAT and CDR2 FQNNGV. The CDR3 is 15 amino acids. With V trimmed by 6 bases and J by 3 bases, 7 bases remained unmatched. This CDR3 reads CASRGLGQGDYGYTF. Written as DNA, the CDR3 is TGTGCCAGCAGGGGTCTAGGACAGGGGGACTATGGCTACACCTTC.

The chain joins TRBV7-7 to TRBJ2-5; a possible D gene is TRBD1 (6 bases). Germline assignment: CDR1 SSHAT and CDR2 FNYEAQ (reference sequence). V dropped 5 bases and J dropped 0 bases, with 16 bases sitting between them. The CDR3 is 16 residues long. The DNA for the CDR3 is TGTGCCAGCAGCCTTCGGACAGCGACGTACCAAGAGACCCAGTACTTC. It translates to CASSLRTATYQETQYF.

This clone was detected once. J is TRBJ2-3 and V is TRBV15, with 13 positions matching TRBD2. CDR3 size: 16 residues. CDR1 and CDR2 (germline): LNHNV, YYDKDF (reference sequence). The junction had 3 bases not matched to a gene; V was cut back by 1 base and J by 5 bases. The CDR3 sequence: CATSRGTSGSGDTQYF. CDR3 nucleotides: TGTGCCACCAGCAGAGGGACTAGCGGGAGTGGAGATACGCAGTATTTT. The full variable domain, in which reference TRBV15 and TRBJ2-3 provide the parts outside the CDR3, is DAMVIQNPRYQVTQFGKPVTLSCSQTLNHNVMYWYQQKSSQAPKLLFHYYDKDFNNEADTPDNFQSRRPNTSFCFLDIRSPGLGDTAMYLCATSRGTSGSGDTQYFGPGTRLTVL.

The rearrangement uses TRBV2 and TRBJ2-7, with 9 bases fitting TRBD1. Unmatched junction bases numbered 4, after V lost 2 bases and J lost 2 bases. Germline V CDR1 and CDR2: SNHLY, FYNNEI. CDR3 length: 15 residues. The CDR3 reads CASSERTGVTYEQYF. CDR3 bases: TGTGCCAGCAGTGAAAGGACAGGGGTAACCTACGAGCAGTACTTC.

With respect to this clone: The junction does not match germline at one end; this may be a read error. The chain has TRBV30 and TRBJ1-2; D is uncertain. Germline values: CDR1 GTSNPN, CDR2 SVGIG (reference sequence). The CDR3 extends over 14 amino acids. The CDR3 DNA follows: TGTGCCCGGAGGCGGGGTTCCTCCTCTTATGGCTACACCTTC. Amino acids: CARRRGSSSYGYTF.